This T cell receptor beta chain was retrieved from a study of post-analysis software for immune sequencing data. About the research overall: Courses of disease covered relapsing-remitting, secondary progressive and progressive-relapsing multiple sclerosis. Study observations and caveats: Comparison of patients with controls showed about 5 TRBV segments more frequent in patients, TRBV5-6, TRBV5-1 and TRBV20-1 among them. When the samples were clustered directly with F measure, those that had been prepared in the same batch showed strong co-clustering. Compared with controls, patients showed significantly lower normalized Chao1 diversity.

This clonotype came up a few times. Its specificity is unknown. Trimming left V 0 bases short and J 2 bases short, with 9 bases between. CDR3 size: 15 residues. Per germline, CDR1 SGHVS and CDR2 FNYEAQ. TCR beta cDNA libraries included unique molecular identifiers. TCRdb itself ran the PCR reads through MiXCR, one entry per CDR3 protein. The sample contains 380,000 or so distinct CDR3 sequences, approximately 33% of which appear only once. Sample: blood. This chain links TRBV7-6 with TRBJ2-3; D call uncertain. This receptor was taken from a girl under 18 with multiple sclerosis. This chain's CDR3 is CASSLAGQFTDTQYF. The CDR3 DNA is TGTGCCAGCAGCTTAGCTGGCCAATTCACAGATACGCAGTATTTT.